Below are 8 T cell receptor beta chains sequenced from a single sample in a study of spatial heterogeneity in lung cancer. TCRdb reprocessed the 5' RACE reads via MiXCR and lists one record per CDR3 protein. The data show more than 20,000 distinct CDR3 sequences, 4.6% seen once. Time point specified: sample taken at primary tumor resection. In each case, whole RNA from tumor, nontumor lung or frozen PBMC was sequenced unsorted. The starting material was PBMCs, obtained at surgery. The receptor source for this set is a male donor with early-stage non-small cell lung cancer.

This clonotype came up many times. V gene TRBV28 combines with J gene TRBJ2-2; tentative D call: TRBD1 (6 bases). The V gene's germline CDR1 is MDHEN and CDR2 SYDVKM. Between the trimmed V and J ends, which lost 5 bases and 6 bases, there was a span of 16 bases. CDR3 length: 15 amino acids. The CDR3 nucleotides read TGTGCCAGCAGTCTAACCACAGGGTTCGCCGGGGAGCTGTTTTTT. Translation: CASSLTTGFAGELFF.

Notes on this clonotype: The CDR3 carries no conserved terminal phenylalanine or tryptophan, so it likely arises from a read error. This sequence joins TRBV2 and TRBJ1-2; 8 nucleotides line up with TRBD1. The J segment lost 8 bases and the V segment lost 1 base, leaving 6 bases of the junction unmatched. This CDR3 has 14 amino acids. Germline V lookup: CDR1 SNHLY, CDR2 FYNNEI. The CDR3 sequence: CASSEGTGRGGYTS. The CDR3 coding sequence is TGTGCCAGCAGTGAAGGGACAGGGAGAGGCGGCTACACCTCC.

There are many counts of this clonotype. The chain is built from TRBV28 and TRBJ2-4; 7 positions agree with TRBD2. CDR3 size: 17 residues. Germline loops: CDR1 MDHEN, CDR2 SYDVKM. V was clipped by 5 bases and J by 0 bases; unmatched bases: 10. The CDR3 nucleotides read TGTGCCAGCAGTCTGGGCGGGAGTCCTCTAGCCAAAAACATTCAGTACTTC. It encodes CASSLGGSPLAKNIQYF. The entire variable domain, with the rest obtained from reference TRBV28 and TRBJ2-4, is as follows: DVKVTQSSRYLVKRTGEKVFLECVQDMDHENMFWYRQDPGLGLRLIYFSYDVKMKEKGDIPEGYSVSREKKERFSLILESASTNQTSMYLCASSLGGSPLAKNIQYFGAGTRLSVL.

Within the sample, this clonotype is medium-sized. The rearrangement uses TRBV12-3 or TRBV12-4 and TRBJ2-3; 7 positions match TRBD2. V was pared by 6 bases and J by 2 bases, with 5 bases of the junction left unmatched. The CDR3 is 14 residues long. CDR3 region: CASSREGLTDTQYF. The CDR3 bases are TGTGCCAGCAGCAGGGAGGGCCTCACAGATACGCAGTATTTT.

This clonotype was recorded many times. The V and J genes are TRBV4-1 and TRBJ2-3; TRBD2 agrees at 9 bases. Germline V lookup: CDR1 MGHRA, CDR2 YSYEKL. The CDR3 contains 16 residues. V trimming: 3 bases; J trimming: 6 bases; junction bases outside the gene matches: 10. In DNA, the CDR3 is TGCGCCAGCAGCCAGGGTAATAGCGGGGGTAGCGATACGCAGTATTTT. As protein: CASSQGNSGGSDTQYF.

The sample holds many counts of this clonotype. CDR3 in amino acids: CASSEGGNGYTF. In DNA form, the CDR3 reads TGTGCCAGCAGTGAAGGAGGGAATGGCTACACCTTC. The rearrangement uses TRBV6-1 and TRBJ1-2, with no clear D. The germline CDR1 and CDR2 sequences are MNHNS and SASEGT. The CDR3 extends over 12 amino acids. V dropped 1 base and J dropped 6 bases, with 6 bases sitting between them.

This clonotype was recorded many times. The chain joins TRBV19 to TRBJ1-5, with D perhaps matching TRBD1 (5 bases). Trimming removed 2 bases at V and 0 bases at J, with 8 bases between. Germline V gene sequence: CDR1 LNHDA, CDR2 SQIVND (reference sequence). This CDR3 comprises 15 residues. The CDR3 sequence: CASSIHQGSNQPQHF. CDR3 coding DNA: TGTGCCAGTAGTATACACCAGGGTAGCAATCAGCCCCAGCATTTT.

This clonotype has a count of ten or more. CDR3 in amino acids: CASRSDSSGLHTDTQYF. For the CDR3, the DNA is TGTGCCAGCAGGTCGGATTCTAGCGGGTTACACACAGATACGCAGTATTTT. The chain joins TRBV6-5 to TRBJ2-3; 8 bases are a match to TRBD2. The V gene's germline CDR1 is MNHEY and CDR2 SVGAGI. The CDR3 runs to 17 residues. V lost 6 bases and J lost 2; bases outside the gene matches: 13.